The 21 T cell receptor beta chains below come from one sample, sequenced in a study of shared clonotypes between healthy human individuals. This table comes from immunoSEQ multiplex PCR, and its TCRdb copy is limited to in-frame clones, with some not included. The data show about 480,000 clones, 79% seen once. Sequencing input: PBMCs. The receptors stem from a woman aged 40 to 50 in good health. Some clones in this sample may be carry-over from other donors' samples.

The CDR3 loop is CASRPSGSYNEQFF. In nucleotides, the CDR3 is TGTGCCAGCCGCCCTAGTGGGTCCTACAATGAGCAGTTCTTC. The V call is TRBV10-3, the J call TRBJ2-1; D remains unclear. The CDR3 has 14 residues. Germline loops: CDR1 ENHRY, CDR2 SYGVKD. V shed 10 bases and J shed 1 base, with 14 bases lying between them.

V and J are TRBV5-6 and TRBJ1-1; TRBD1 is a possible D gene (5 bases). Trimming stripped 2 bases from V and 1 base from J, with 15 bases between. The CDR3 contains 16 residues. Germline V lookup: CDR1 SGHDT, CDR2 YYEEEE. The CDR3 is CASSFDAGLSNTEAFF. The CDR3 nucleotides read TGTGCCAGCAGCTTCGACGCGGGACTCTCGAACACTGAAGCTTTCTTT.

The V gene is TRBV28, the J gene TRBJ1-1; D uncertain. CDR1 MDHEN and CDR2 SYDVKM come from the germline V gene. The CDR3 has 15 amino acids. Trimming left V 5 bases short and J 0 bases short, with 13 bases between. CDR3 sequence reads: CASSIRTPMNTEAFF. CDR3 sequence (DNA): TGTGCCAGCAGTATTAGGACGCCAATGAACACTGAAGCTTTCTTT.

The genes are TRBV18 and TRBJ2-5; unclear D gene. V lost 6 bases, J lost 2 bases, and 10 bases lay in between. The germline V gene encodes CDR1 KGHSH and CDR2 LQKENI. The CDR3 totals 13 residues. CDR3 sequence: CASSRKVQETQYF. The DNA for the CDR3 is TGTGCCAGCTCGAGAAAGGTTCAAGAGACCCAGTACTTC.

The V gene is TRBV4-3, the J gene TRBJ2-7, with 8 positions matching TRBD1. This CDR3 has 15 amino acids. V dropped 0 bases and J dropped 3; count of bases not matched to a gene: 4. Germline values: CDR1 LGHNA, CDR2 YSLEER. Written as DNA, the CDR3 is TGCGCCAGCAGCCAAGATTGGACAGGGCTCTACGAGCAGTACTTC. Protein: CASSQDWTGLYEQYF.

This clone was counted a few times. The chain combines TRBV4-3 with TRBJ2-1; no clear D gene. The length of the CDR3 is 14 residues. Germline V lookup: CDR1 LGHNA, CDR2 YSLEER. V gave up 0 bases and J gave up 9 bases, with 12 bases separating them. The CDR3 bases are TGCGCCAGCAGCCAAGAGGTAGCACGATTTGAGCAGTTCTTC. Amino acid sequence: CASSQEVARFEQFF.

The table lists this clone with a few counts. This chain's CDR3 is CASSPPFSAVPGARGGYTF. CDR3 sequence (DNA): TGTGCCAGCAGTCCTCCCTTTAGTGCGGTTCCAGGGGCTCGGGGCGGCTACACCTTC. The chain links TRBV28 to TRBJ1-2; possible D gene TRBD1, 6 bases. Germline CDR1 reads MDHEN; CDR2 reads SYDVKM. V was cut by 5 bases and J by 8 bases, with 33 bases left in between. The CDR3 extends over 19 amino acids.

The V call is TRBV27, the J call TRBJ2-2; D unresolved. The V end was cut by 3 bases, the J end by 5 bases, with 13 bases between. Germline lookup yields CDR1 MNHEY and CDR2 SMNVEV (reference sequence). This CDR3 is 15 amino acids long. The CDR3: CASSLKGLATGELFF. For the CDR3, the DNA is TGTGCCAGCAGTTTGAAAGGGTTGGCAACCGGGGAGCTGTTTTTT.

This sequence joins TRBV7-9 and TRBJ1-2, with 10 bases that match TRBD1. The CDR3 is 14 amino acids. The V gene end was trimmed by 2 bases and the J gene end by 7 bases; junction bases not matched to a gene: 4. Germline V lookup: CDR1 SEHNR, CDR2 FQNEAQ (reference sequence). The CDR3 sequence: CASSLRQGAFGYTF. For the CDR3, the DNA is TGTGCCAGCAGCTTAAGACAGGGGGCCTTTGGCTACACCTTC.

This rearrangement joins TRBV5-4 to TRBJ1-4; 8 bases align to TRBD1. From germline, CDR1 is SGHNT and CDR2 YYREEE (reference sequence). The CDR3 is made up of 15 amino acids. The V segment lost 0 bases and the J segment 4 bases; nucleotides outside the gene matches: 2. CDR3 nucleotides: TGTGCCAGCAGCTTGGTAGGACAGGGTAATGAAAAACTGTTTTTT. Encoded protein: CASSLVGQGNEKLFF.

This clone was seen just once. The sample contains more than one DNA sequence encoding this CDR3. The chain uses TRBV15 and TRBJ1-1; D is unresolved. The ends were cut back, 1 base at V and 0 bases at J, with 9 bases in the middle. The germline V gene has CDR1 LNHNV and CDR2 YYDKDF (reference sequence). The CDR3 runs to 15 residues. Written as DNA, the CDR3 is TGTGCCACCAGCAGAGTTCGGGGTATGAACACTGAAGCTTTCTTT. Amino acid sequence: CATSRVRGMNTEAFF.

This clone came up many times. V and J are TRBV21-1 and TRBJ2-1; TRBD2, the table's D call, was not compared with the DNA. TRBV21-1 is listed as a pseudogene. CDR3 size: 15 residues. The CDR3 spells CASSTSGRKVNEQFF. The CDR3, as DNA: TGTGCCAGCAGCACTAGCGGGAGAAAAGTTAATGAGCAGTTCTTC.

J is TRBJ2-3 and V is TRBV5-6; a possible D gene is TRBD2 (5 bases). The CDR3 is 14 amino acids. Germline V CDR1 and CDR2: SGHDT, YYEEEE. The V end lost 1 base, the J end lost 4 bases, and 10 bases lay between the germline ends. CDR3 residues: CASSLTSPADTQYF. The CDR3 nucleotides are TGTGCCAGCAGCTTGACTAGTCCCGCAGATACGCAGTATTTT.

V gene TRBV2 combines with J gene TRBJ1-2, with D possibly TRBD1 on 6 matching bases. The length of the CDR3 is 15 residues. The V end lost 6 bases, the J end lost 4 bases, and 18 bases lay between the germline ends. The germline V gene encodes CDR1 SNHLY and CDR2 FYNNEI. CDR3 protein: CASRQTGGWVYGYTF. As DNA, the CDR3 is TGTGCCAGCAGGCAGACAGGCGGATGGGTCTATGGCTACACCTTC.

This rearrangement joins TRBV10-2 to TRBJ2-5; D uncertain. V dropped 7 bases and J dropped 0 bases, with 9 bases sitting between them. The CDR3 extends over 13 amino acids. Germline CDR1 is WSHSY and CDR2 is SAAADI. The CDR3 region is CASMLGNQETQYF. In DNA form, the CDR3 reads TGCGCCAGCATGTTAGGGAACCAAGAGACCCAGTACTTC.

The chain recombines TRBV2 with TRBJ2-4; no clear D gene. The CDR3 contains 13 residues. Germline values: CDR1 SNHLY, CDR2 FYNNEI. Trimming took 3 bases from V and 5 from J, leaving 8 bases between them. CDR3 sequence: CASSEGGQNIQYF. The DNA for the CDR3 is TGTGCCAGCAGTGAGGGCGGTCAAAACATTCAGTACTTC.

The V call is TRBV6-1, the J call TRBJ2-7; TRBD1 might be the D (5 bases). This CDR3 has 14 residues. In germline, CDR1 is MNHNS, CDR2 SASEGT. V lost 2 bases and J lost 3, with 11 bases in between. The CDR3 loop reads CASSEISRVYEQYF. The CDR3 DNA sequence: TGTGCCAGCAGTGAAATCTCCAGGGTCTACGAGCAGTACTTC.

Details on this clone: Within the sample, other DNA sequences also encode this same CDR3. The chain combines TRBV30 with TRBJ1-3, with D uncertain. The germline V gene has CDR1 GTSNPN and CDR2 SVGIG (reference sequence). This CDR3 has 13 residues. V lost 3 bases, J lost 0 bases, and 6 bases lay in between. The chain's CDR3 is CAWSVSSGNTIYF. CDR3 sequence (DNA): TGTGCCTGGAGCGTGAGCTCTGGAAACACCATATATTTT.

The chain links TRBV7-9 to TRBJ2-5; D may correspond to TRBD1 or TRBD2 (6 bases each). Germline lookup yields CDR1 SEHNR and CDR2 FQNEAQ (reference sequence). The CDR3 runs to 15 residues. V lost 5 bases and J 5 bases, leaving 18 bases between the germline ends. The CDR3 spells CASSPGTLAGETQYF. The CDR3 DNA follows: TGTGCCAGCAGCCCAGGGACATTGGCGGGGGAGACCCAGTACTTC.

The V and J genes are TRBV5-4 and TRBJ1-2; 7 bases fit TRBD1. The CDR3 consists of 13 residues. The V segment lost 4 bases and the J segment 4 bases; nucleotides outside the gene matches: 4. From germline, CDR1 is SGHNT and CDR2 YYREEE (reference sequence). The CDR3 region is CASSEGTAYGYTF. Written as DNA, the CDR3 is TGTGCCAGCAGCGAGGGGACAGCCTATGGCTACACCTTC. Using reference TRBV5-4 and TRBJ1-2 for the parts outside the CDR3, the full variable domain is ETGVTQSPTHLIKTRGQQVTLRCSSQSGHNTVSWYQQALGQGPQFIFQYYREEENGRGNFPPRFSGLQFPNYSSELNVNALELDDSALYLCASSEGTAYGYTFGSGTRLTVV.

The V and J genes are TRBV27 and TRBJ2-7; no definite D call. In germline, CDR1 is MNHEY, CDR2 SMNVEV (reference sequence). Trimming pared 5 bases from V and 6 bases from J, leaving 17 bases between. This CDR3 is built from 14 residues. Here the CDR3 reads CASSPWEKHIEQYF. Written as DNA, the CDR3 is TGTGCCAGCAGTCCCTGGGAAAAACATATCGAGCAGTACTTC.